Each of the 32 T cell receptor beta chains below was sequenced from the same sample in a study of cytomegalovirus exposure and HLA in healthy donors (dated by TCRdb to 2016 to 2017). The receptor library was made with the immunoSEQ multiplex PCR assay. For the multiplex PCR, a mixture combining 60 forward primers for TCR Vbeta segments and 13 reverse primers for TCR Jbeta segments was used. In TCRdb, the immuneACCESS table is reduced to in-frame sequences with V and J assigned. These tables do not hold every clone; where another copy was compared, an unresolved V gene accounts for under half, and the others remain unexplained. The sample table records about 240,000 clones; 75% to 85% of these occur just once. Under 8% of the sample is taken by the ten largest. Sequenced sample: PBMCs. These TCRs come from a woman aged 55-70 years in good health and CMV-seropositive.

A few counts support this clone. V is TRBV5-1 and J is TRBJ1-3; no clear D gene. This CDR3 is built from 17 residues. The germline V and J ends were trimmed by 1 base and 1 base, with 15 bases remaining between them. CDR1 and CDR2 (germline): SGHRS, YFSETQ. DNA of the CDR3: TGCGCCAGCAGCTTGACCTCGAGCGTTCCTTCTGGAAACACCATATATTTT. It yields the protein CASSLTSSVPSGNTIYF.

The chain combines TRBV2 with TRBJ1-4; no reliable D call. From germline, CDR1 is SNHLY and CDR2 FYNNEI. The CDR3 runs 10 residues. Trimming removed 3 bases at V and 10 bases at J, with 3 bases between. In DNA, the CDR3 is TGTGCCAGCAGTGAGAGAAAACTGTTTTTT. Its protein is CASSERKLFF.

V is TRBV6-6 and J is TRBJ2-7, with 9 bases aligning to TRBD2. The CDR3 consists of 16 residues. Germline CDR1 and CDR2: MNHNY and SVGAGI (reference sequence). Germline trimming cut 5 bases from V and 5 bases from J; bases unmatched to any gene: 13. Written as DNA, the CDR3 is TGTGCCAGCAGTGGAACTCTAGGACTAGCGAGCAACGAGCAGTACTTC. Its translation is CASSGTLGLASNEQYF.

This chain links TRBV19 with TRBJ1-5; D call uncertain. CDR1 and CDR2 from the germline V gene are LNHDA and SQIVND (reference sequence). Trimming removed 8 bases from V and 0 bases from J, with 14 bases in between. There are 15 residues in the CDR3. The CDR3 DNA sequence: TGTGCCAGTGGAATGGGAGGCCATAGCAATCAGCCCCAGCATTTT. This sequence encodes CASGMGGHSNQPQHF.

The chain employs TRBV7-3 and TRBJ1-3; 7 bases align to TRBD1. The CDR3 loop spans 13 amino acids. Germline V lookup: CDR1 SGHTA, CDR2 FQGTGA. The V and J ends lost 5 bases and 8 bases, in that order; junction bases with no gene match: 6. CDR3 residues: CASSPQGGDTIYF. CDR3 sequence (DNA): TGTGCCAGCAGCCCGCAGGGGGGAGACACCATATATTTT.

The chain recombines TRBV5-5 with TRBJ1-5; TRBD1 aligns across 7 bases. Losses at the gene ends were 4 bases for V and 7 bases for J; bases not matched to a gene: 11. The CDR3 runs to 15 residues. Germline CDR1 SGHKS, CDR2 YYEKEE (reference sequence). The DNA for the CDR3 is TGTGCCAGCAGCGGAGATGAAGGGGGCGGCCAGCCCCAGCATTTT. Translation gives CASSGDEGGGQPQHF. Drawing the rest from reference TRBV5-5 and TRBJ1-5, the complete variable domain is DAGVTQSPTHLIKTRGQQVTLRCSPISGHKSVSWYQQVLGQGPQFIFQYYEKEERGRGNFPDRFSARQFPNYSSELNVNALLLGDSALYLCASSGDEGGGQPQHFGDGTRLSIL.

This clone was observed once. CDR3 protein: CASSERIGLAGMDEQFF. In DNA form, the CDR3 reads TGTGCCAGCAGTGAACGTATTGGACTAGCGGGAATGGATGAGCAGTTCTTC. The chain employs TRBV6-1 and TRBJ2-1, with 12 bases identical to TRBD2. In germline, CDR1 is MNHNS, CDR2 SASEGT. After removal of 2 bases from V and 8 bases from J, the junction contained 10 bases not matched to a gene. CDR3 length equals 17 residues.

The V and J genes are TRBV5-1 and TRBJ1-2, with D maybe TRBD1 (5 bases). The CDR3 is made up of 14 amino acids. Germline assignment: CDR1 SGHRS and CDR2 YFSETQ. V gave up 2 bases and J gave up 2 bases, with 10 bases separating them. CDR3 in amino acids: CASSLDDRNYGYTF. The CDR3 DNA follows: TGCGCCAGCAGCTTAGATGACAGAAACTATGGCTACACCTTC.

This chain connects TRBV19 to TRBJ2-7, with TRBD2 identical over 12 bases. CDR1 is LNHDA and CDR2 is SQIVND in the germline V gene (reference sequence). The J segment lost 1 base and the V segment lost 5 bases, leaving 12 bases of the junction unmatched. The CDR3 is 18 residues long. CDR3 nucleotide sequence: TGTGCCAGTAGTCCCCGGGGCCGACTAGCGGGAGAGTCCTACGAGCAGTACTTC. This encodes CASSPRGRLAGESYEQYF.

The chain is built from TRBV9 and TRBJ1-1, with TRBD1 identical over 8 bases. CDR1 is SGDLS, CDR2 YYNGEE, per germline. V shed 3 bases, J shed 5 bases, and the junction held 9 bases outside the gene matches. CDR3 size: 15 residues. CDR3 sequence (DNA): TGTGCCAGCAGCGCTCAGGGGGCAAGGGTGACTGAAGCTTTCTTT. It translates to CASSAQGARVTEAFF.

This chain joins TRBV18 and TRBJ1-1, with TRBD1 matching 7 bases. Germline CDR1 is KGHSH and CDR2 is LQKENI. V lost 5 bases to trimming and J lost 5 bases; unmatched junction nucleotides: 14. The CDR3 has 16 amino acids. The CDR3 sequence is CASSKYDRDRRTEAFF. CDR3 bases: TGTGCCAGCTCAAAATACGACAGGGATAGAAGGACTGAAGCTTTCTTT. Based on the CDR3 plus reference TRBV18 and TRBJ1-1, the full variable domain is NAGVMQNPRHLVRRRGQEARLRCSPMKGHSHVYWYRQLPEEGLKFMVYLQKENIIDESGMPKERFSAEFPKEGPSILRIQQVVRGDSAAYFCASSKYDRDRRTEAFFGQGTRLTVV.

The chain recombines TRBV30 with TRBJ1-5; unclear D gene. The CDR3 spans 15 residues. CDR1 and CDR2 from the germline V gene are GTSNPN and SVGIG (reference sequence). Between the trimmed V and J ends, which lost 3 bases and 8 bases, there was a span of 20 bases. The CDR3 loop is CAWRANGPSREPQHF. In DNA form, the CDR3 reads TGTGCCTGGAGAGCCAATGGACCTTCGAGGGAGCCCCAGCATTTT.

V usage is TRBV11-2 and J usage is TRBJ2-7, with 7 bases fitting TRBD2. CDR3 length: 18 residues. Germline V CDR1 and CDR2: SGHAT, FQNNGV. V lost 0 bases and J lost 1; bases outside the gene matches: 12. In nucleotides, the CDR3 is TGTGCCAGCAGCTTAGATTCACTAGCGAGGATTACTTCCTACGAGCAGTACTTC. It codes for CASSLDSLARITSYEQYF.

This chain links TRBV6-5 with TRBJ1-4; TRBD1 is a possible D gene (6 bases). Trimming took 3 bases from V and 13 from J, leaving 21 bases between them. The CDR3 has 15 amino acids. The germline CDR1 and CDR2 sequences are MNHEY and SVGAGI. The DNA of the CDR3 is TGTGCCAGCAGTTATTCCAATCCGGGACAAGGGGGACTGTTTTTT. Amino acid sequence: CASSYSNPGQGGLFF.

This chain uses TRBV29-1 with TRBJ2-2, with TRBD1 matching 7 bases. The V gene's germline CDR1 is SQVTM and CDR2 ANQGSEA. V lost 4 bases, J lost 3 bases, and 5 bases stayed unmatched. The CDR3 totals 14 residues. The CDR3 nucleotides read TGCAGCGTTGCACCGGGACAGCACACCGGGGAGCTGTTTTTT. Translating it yields CSVAPGQHTGELFF.

V usage is TRBV5-1 and J usage is TRBJ1-2, with TRBD1 identical over 9 bases. Germline V lookup: CDR1 SGHRS, CDR2 YFSETQ. The J segment lost 1 base and the V segment lost 6 bases, leaving 4 bases of the junction unmatched. The length of the CDR3 is 14 residues. The DNA of the CDR3 is TGCGCCAGCAACCCGGGACAGGGTAACTATGGCTACACCTTC. It yields the protein CASNPGQGNYGYTF.

The rearrangement joins TRBV9 to TRBJ1-3, with D tentatively TRBD1 (5 bases). Germline assignment: CDR1 SGDLS and CDR2 YYNGEE. CDR3 length equals 15 residues. Trimming pared 3 bases from V and 4 bases from J, leaving 14 bases between. CDR3 coding DNA: TGTGCCAGCAGCGCTGGACACTCCTCGGGAAACACCATATATTTT. It encodes CASSAGHSSGNTIYF.

This chain joins TRBV5-1 and TRBJ2-2; TRBD2 agrees at 8 bases. Unmatched junction bases numbered 8, after V lost 1 base and J lost 9 bases. Germline assignment: CDR1 SGHRS and CDR2 YFSETQ. The CDR3 has 15 amino acids. As DNA, the CDR3 is TGCGCCAGCAGCTTGAACCGGGAGGGCCCATGGGAGCTGTTTTTT. Translated, it gives CASSLNREGPWELFF.

This clone was counted between two and nine times. V gene TRBV27 combines with J gene TRBJ1-6, with TRBD1 identical over 7 bases. Germline loops: CDR1 MNHEY, CDR2 SMNVEV (reference sequence). The CDR3 runs 16 residues. The trim removed 4 bases at V and 7 bases at J, leaving 10 bases unmatched. The CDR3 loop reads CASSSARTGSNSPLHF. The CDR3 DNA is TGTGCCAGCAGTTCCGCCCGGACAGGTTCGAATTCACCCCTCCACTTT.

This clone was seen just once. The rearrangement links TRBV10-3 to TRBJ1-4, with D unclear. The CDR3 consists of 15 residues. The ends were cut back, 9 bases at V and 8 bases at J, with 22 bases in the middle. Germline V gene lookup returns CDR1 ENHRY and CDR2 SYGVKD. The CDR3 DNA is TGTGCCATTAGCCCCAGCGGCGTCGGTGGAGAAAAACTGTTTTTT. It specifies CAISPSGVGGEKLFF.

The chain links TRBV7-9 to TRBJ1-2, with 7 bases aligning to TRBD1. Trimming took 6 bases from V and 4 from J; bases not matched to a gene: 11. CDR1 and CDR2 from the germline V gene are SEHNR and FQNEAQ (reference sequence). CDR3 length: 15 residues. Here the CDR3 reads CASSRSGTDGYGYTF. The CDR3 coding sequence is TGTGCCAGCAGTCGCTCAGGGACAGACGGCTATGGCTACACCTTC.

The rearrangement uses TRBV30 and TRBJ2-3; the D gene is possibly TRBD1 (6 bases). This CDR3 is built from 14 residues. V was shortened by 3 bases and J by 2 bases, with 12 bases between the two germline ends. Per the germline V gene, CDR1 is GTSNPN and CDR2 is SVGIG (reference sequence). In DNA, the CDR3 is TGTGCCTGGAGCGGGACACAAATCACAGATACGCAGTATTTT. Translating it yields CAWSGTQITDTQYF.

This clone was seen only once. The V and J genes are TRBV7-6 and TRBJ2-5; D is possibly TRBD2 (6 bases). Germline lookup yields CDR1 SGHVS and CDR2 FNYEAQ. CDR3 length: 16 amino acids. Trimming stripped 0 bases from V and 5 bases from J, with 16 bases between. The CDR3 DNA reads TGTGCCAGCAGCTTAGCGGTGCAGGGTGGGAGGGAGACCCAGTACTTC. Translation: CASSLAVQGGRETQYF.

The genes are TRBV6-1 and TRBJ2-1; possible D gene TRBD2, 5 bases. Per germline, CDR1 MNHNS and CDR2 SASEGT. The V gene lost 7 bases and the J gene lost 4 bases, with 17 bases spanning the gap. CDR3 length equals 15 residues. The CDR3 here is CASNPRGKGYNEQFF. CDR3 nucleotide sequence: TGTGCCAGCAACCCCCGGGGAAAGGGATACAATGAGCAGTTCTTC.

The gene calls are TRBV5-1 and TRBJ2-1, with D possibly being TRBD1 (6 bases). This CDR3 contains 12 residues. Trimming took off 3 bases at V and 6 bases at J, with 7 bases between the two ends. Germline CDR1 and CDR2: SGHRS and YFSETQ. The CDR3 DNA sequence: TGCGCCAGCAGCTCCAGGGGCAATGAGCAGTTCTTC. Protein product: CASSSRGNEQFF.

This clone has more than one count but fewer than ten. This chain links TRBV4-1 with TRBJ1-3; D remains unclear. This CDR3 contains 15 residues. Germline V CDR1 and CDR2: MGHRA, YSYEKL. V lost 0 bases, J lost 3 bases, and 9 bases lay in between. This CDR3 reads CASSQDGLRGNTIYF. The CDR3 DNA reads as TGCGCCAGCAGCCAAGATGGGCTACGTGGAAACACCATATATTTT.

The chain joins TRBV7-2 to TRBJ2-7; TRBD2 aligns across 14 bases. Germline lookup yields CDR1 SGHTA and CDR2 FQGNSA. V trimming: 5 bases; J trimming: 0 bases; junction bases outside the gene matches: 9. The CDR3 contains 18 residues. CDR3 residues: CASSPGLAGGFSSYEQYF. CDR3 sequence (DNA): TGTGCCAGCAGCCCTGGACTAGCGGGAGGCTTTAGCTCCTACGAGCAGTACTTC.

In the case of this clone: Other DNA sequences within the sample encode an identical CDR3. The genes are TRBV15 and TRBJ1-3; 9 bases line up with TRBD1. The CDR3 has 15 amino acids. Per germline, CDR1 LNHNV and CDR2 YYDKDF (reference sequence). V shed 3 bases and J 4 bases; nucleotides not matched to a gene: 4. The CDR3 spells CATSRDRGSGNTIYF. The CDR3 nucleotides read TGTGCCACCAGCAGGGACAGGGGTTCGGGAAACACCATATATTTT.

This chain connects TRBV5-1 to TRBJ1-4, with TRBD1 matching 8 bases. The germline V gene encodes CDR1 SGHRS and CDR2 YFSETQ. V shed 3 bases and J 8 bases; nucleotides not matched to a gene: 6. The CDR3 runs to 14 residues. The CDR3 DNA reads TGCGCCAGCAGCTGGACAGGGCTTTACGAAAAACTGTTTTTT. It codes for CASSWTGLYEKLFF.

V gene TRBV7-8 combines with J gene TRBJ1-5; maybe TRBD1 (5 bases). V dropped 2 bases and J dropped 3 bases, with 11 bases sitting between them. Germline-derived CDR1 and CDR2 are SGHVS and FQNEAQ. The CDR3 consists of 15 residues. CDR3 region: CASSLQGGDNQPQHF. CDR3 nucleotides: TGTGCCAGCAGCTTACAGGGAGGGGACAATCAGCCCCAGCATTTT. Looking up the rest from reference TRBV7-8 and TRBJ1-5 gives the full variable domain: GAGVSQSPRYKVAKRGQDVALRCDPISGHVSLFWYQQALGQGPEFLTYFQNEAQLDKSGLPSDRFFAERPEGSVSTLKIQRTQQEDSAVYLCASSLQGGDNQPQHFGDGTRLSIL.

The DNA for the CDR3 is TGCGCCAGCAGCTTGGAGATAGGGGCTAGCGCTAGCACAGATACGCAGTATTTT. Translated, it gives CASSLEIGASASTDTQYF. This chain uses TRBV5-1 with TRBJ2-3; TRBD2 is a possible D gene (6 bases). CDR3 length equals 18 residues. The ends were cut back, 0 bases at V and 0 bases at J, with 17 bases in the middle. CDR1 and CDR2 (germline): SGHRS, YFSETQ.

The V and J genes are TRBV1 and TRBJ2-3; TRBD2 is taken as the D call from the table, unchecked against the DNA. TRBV1 is given as a pseudogene. The CDR3 consists of 12 residues. The chain's CDR3 is CTSRTCTDTQYF. The CDR3 DNA sequence: TGCACCAGCAGGACTTGCACAGATACGCAGTATTTT.